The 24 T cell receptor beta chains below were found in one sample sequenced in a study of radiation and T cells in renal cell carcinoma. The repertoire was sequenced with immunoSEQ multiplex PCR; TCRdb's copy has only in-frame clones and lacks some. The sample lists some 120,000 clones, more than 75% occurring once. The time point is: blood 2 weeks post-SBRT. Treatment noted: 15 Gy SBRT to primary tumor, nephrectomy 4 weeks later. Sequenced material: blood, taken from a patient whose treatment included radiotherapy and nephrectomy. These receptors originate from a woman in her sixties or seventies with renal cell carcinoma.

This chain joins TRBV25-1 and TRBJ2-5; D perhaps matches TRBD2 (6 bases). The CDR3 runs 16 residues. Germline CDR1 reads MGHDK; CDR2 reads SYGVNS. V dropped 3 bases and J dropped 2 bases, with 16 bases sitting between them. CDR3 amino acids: CASSDFRGMQQETQYF. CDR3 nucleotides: TGTGCCAGCAGTGACTTCCGGGGGATGCAACAAGAGACCCAGTACTTC.

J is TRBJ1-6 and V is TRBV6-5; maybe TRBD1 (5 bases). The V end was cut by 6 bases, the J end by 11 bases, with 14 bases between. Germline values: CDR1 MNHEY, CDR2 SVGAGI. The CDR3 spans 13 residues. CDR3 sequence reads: CASRGDGLAPLHF. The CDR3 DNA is TGTGCCAGCAGGGGGGACGGTTTGGCACCCCTCCACTTT.

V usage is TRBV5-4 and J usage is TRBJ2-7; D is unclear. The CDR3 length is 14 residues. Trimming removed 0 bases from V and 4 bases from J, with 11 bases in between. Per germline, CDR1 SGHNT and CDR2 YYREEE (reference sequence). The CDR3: CASSLGSRGYEQYF. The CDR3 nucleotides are TGTGCCAGCAGCTTGGGGTCCCGCGGATACGAGCAGTACTTC.

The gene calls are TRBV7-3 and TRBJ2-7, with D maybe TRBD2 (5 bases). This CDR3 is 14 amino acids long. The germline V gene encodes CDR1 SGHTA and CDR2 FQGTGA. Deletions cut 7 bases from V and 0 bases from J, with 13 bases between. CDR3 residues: CASIRGRDSYEQYF. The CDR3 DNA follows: TGTGCCAGCATCCGGGGAAGGGACTCCTACGAGCAGTACTTC. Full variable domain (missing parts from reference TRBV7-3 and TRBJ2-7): GAGVSQTPSNKVTEKGKYVELRCDPISGHTALYWYRQSLGQGPEFLIYFQGTGAADDSGLPNDRFFAVRPEGSVSTLKIQRTERGDSAVYLCASIRGRDSYEQYFGPGTRLTVT.

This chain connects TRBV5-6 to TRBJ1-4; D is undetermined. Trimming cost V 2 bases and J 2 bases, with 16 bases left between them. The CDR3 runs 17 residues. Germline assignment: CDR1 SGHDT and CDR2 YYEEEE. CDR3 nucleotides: TGTGCCAGCAGCTTTCGAACTTGGGGAGTCACTAATGAAAAACTGTTTTTT. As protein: CASSFRTWGVTNEKLFF.

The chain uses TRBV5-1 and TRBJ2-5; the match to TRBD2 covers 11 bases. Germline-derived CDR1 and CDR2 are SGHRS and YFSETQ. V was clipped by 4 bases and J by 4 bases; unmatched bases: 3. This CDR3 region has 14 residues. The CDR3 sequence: CASSNGLAGETQYF. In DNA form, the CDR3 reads TGCGCCAGCAGCAATGGACTAGCGGGAGAGACCCAGTACTTC.

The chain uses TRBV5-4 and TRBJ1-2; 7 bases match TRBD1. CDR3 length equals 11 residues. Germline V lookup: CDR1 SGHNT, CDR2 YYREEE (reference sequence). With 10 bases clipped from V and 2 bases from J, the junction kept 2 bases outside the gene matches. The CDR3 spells CAWGQNYGYTF. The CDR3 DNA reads TGTGCCTGGGGACAGAACTATGGCTACACCTTC.

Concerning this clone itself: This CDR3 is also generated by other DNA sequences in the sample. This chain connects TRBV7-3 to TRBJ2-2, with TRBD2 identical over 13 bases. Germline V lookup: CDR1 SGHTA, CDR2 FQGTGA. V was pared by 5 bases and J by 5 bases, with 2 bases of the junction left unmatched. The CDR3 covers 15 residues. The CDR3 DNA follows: TGTGCCAGCAGCCCGGGACTAGCGGGGACCGGGGAGCTGTTTTTT. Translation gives CASSPGLAGTGELFF. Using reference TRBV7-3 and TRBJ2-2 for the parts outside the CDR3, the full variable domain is GAGVSQTPSNKVTEKGKYVELRCDPISGHTALYWYRQSLGQGPEFLIYFQGTGAADDSGLPNDRFFAVRPEGSVSTLKIQRTERGDSAVYLCASSPGLAGTGELFFGEGSRLTVL.

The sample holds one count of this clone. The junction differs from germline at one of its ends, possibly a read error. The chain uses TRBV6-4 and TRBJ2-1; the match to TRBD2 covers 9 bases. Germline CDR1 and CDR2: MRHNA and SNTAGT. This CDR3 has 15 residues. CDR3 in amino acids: CASSDSAGGYNGQFF. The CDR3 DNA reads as TGTGCCAGCAGTGACTCTGCGGGGGGGTACAATGGGCAGTTCTTC.

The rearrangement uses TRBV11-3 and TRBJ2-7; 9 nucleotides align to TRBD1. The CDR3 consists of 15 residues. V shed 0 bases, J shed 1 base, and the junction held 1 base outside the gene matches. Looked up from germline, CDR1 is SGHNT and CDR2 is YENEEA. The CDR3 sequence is CASSLDGTGSYEQYF. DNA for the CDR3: TGTGCCAGCAGCTTAGATGGGACAGGGTCCTACGAGCAGTACTTC.

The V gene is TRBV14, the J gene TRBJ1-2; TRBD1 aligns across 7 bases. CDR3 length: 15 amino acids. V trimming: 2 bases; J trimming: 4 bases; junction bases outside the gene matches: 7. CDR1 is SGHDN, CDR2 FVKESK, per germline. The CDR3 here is CASSQSAGGSYGYTF. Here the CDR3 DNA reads TGTGCCAGCAGCCAATCGGCAGGGGGATCCTATGGCTACACCTTC.

The CDR3 spells CASSQERVKGELFF. The CDR3 DNA sequence: TGTGCCAGCAGCCAAGAACGGGTCAAGGGGGAGCTGTTTTTT. The chain combines TRBV4-2 with TRBJ2-2; D gene unclear. The CDR3 sequence is 14 residues long. Germline-derived CDR1 and CDR2 are LGHNA and YNFKEQ. The V end was cut by 0 bases, the J end by 8 bases, with 10 bases between.

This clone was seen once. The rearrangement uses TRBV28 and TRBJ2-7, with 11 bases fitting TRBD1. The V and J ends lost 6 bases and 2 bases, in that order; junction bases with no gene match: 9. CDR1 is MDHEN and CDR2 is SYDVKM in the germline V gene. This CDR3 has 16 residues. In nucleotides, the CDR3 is TGTGCCAGCAGGAAACCAGCGGGACAGGGGGCCTACGAGCAGTACTTC. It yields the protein CASRKPAGQGAYEQYF.

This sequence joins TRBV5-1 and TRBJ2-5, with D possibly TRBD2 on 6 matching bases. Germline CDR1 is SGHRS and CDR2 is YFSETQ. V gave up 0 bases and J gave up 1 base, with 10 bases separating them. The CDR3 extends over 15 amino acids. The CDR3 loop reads CASSLDGRGQETQYF. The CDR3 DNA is TGCGCCAGCAGCTTGGACGGGAGAGGCCAAGAGACCCAGTACTTC. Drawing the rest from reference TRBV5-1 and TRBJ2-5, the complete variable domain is KAGVTQTPRYLIKTRGQQVTLSCSPISGHRSVSWYQQTPGQGLQFLFEYFSETQRNKGNFPGRFSGRQFSNSRSEMNVSTLELGDSALYLCASSLDGRGQETQYFGPGTRLLVL.

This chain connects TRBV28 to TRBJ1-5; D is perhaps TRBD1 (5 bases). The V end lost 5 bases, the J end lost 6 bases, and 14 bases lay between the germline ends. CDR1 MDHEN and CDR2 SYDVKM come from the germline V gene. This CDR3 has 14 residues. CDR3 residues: CASSLRGVGQPQHF. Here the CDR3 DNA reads TGTGCCAGCAGTCTCCGGGGGGTGGGTCAGCCCCAGCATTTT.

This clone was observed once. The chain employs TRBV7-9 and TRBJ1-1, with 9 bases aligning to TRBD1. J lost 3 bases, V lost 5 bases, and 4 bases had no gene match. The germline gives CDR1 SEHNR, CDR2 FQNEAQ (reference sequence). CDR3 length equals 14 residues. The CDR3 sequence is CASSLTGGDTEAFF. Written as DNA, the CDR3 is TGTGCCAGCAGCCTGACAGGGGGGGACACTGAAGCTTTCTTT.

CDR3 nucleotides: TGTGCCAGCAAACACGGTCAAACAGGGGGCTACGAGCAGTACTTC. Residues: CASKHGQTGGYEQYF. V usage is TRBV6-5 and J usage is TRBJ2-7; 8 bases fit TRBD1. With V trimmed by 7 bases and J by 3 bases, 11 bases remained unmatched. The CDR3 loop spans 15 amino acids. Germline-derived CDR1 and CDR2 are MNHEY and SVGAGI.

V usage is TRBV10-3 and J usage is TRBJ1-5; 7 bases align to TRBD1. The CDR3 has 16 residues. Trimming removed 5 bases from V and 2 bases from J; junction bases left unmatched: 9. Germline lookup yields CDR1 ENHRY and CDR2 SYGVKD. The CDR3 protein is CAISQGGGSGNQPQHF. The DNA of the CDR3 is TGTGCCATCAGTCAAGGAGGGGGCTCGGGCAATCAGCCCCAGCATTTT.

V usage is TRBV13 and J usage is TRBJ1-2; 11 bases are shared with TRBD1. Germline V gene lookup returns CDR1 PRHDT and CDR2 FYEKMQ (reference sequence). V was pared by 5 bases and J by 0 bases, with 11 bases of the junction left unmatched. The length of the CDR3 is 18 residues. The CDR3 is CASSIRRTGGLSNYGYTF. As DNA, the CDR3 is TGTGCCAGCAGCATCAGACGGACAGGGGGCTTGTCTAACTATGGCTACACCTTC.

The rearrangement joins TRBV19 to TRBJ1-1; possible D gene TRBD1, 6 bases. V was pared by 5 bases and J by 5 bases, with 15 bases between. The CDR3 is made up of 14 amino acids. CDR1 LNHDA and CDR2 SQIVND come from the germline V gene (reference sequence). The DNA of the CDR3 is TGTGCCAGTAGTGGACGGGGGGGCCGAACTGAAGCTTTCTTT. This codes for CASSGRGGRTEAFF.

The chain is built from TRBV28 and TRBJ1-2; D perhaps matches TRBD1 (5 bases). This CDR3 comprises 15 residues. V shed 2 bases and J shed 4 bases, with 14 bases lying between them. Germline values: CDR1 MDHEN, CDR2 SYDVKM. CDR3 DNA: TGTGCCAGCAGTTTAATAAGGGGTAACAGCTATGGCTACACCTTC. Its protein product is CASSLIRGNSYGYTF.

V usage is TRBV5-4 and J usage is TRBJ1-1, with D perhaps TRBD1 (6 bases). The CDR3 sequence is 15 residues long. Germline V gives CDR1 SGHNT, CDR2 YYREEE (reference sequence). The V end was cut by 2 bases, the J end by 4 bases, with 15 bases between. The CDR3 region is CASSLPNRVGTEAFF. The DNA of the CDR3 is TGTGCCAGCAGCTTACCTAACAGGGTTGGCACTGAAGCTTTCTTT.

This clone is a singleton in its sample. The CDR3 is CASSYRGQGPYEQYF. The CDR3 DNA sequence: TGTGCCAGCAGTTACCGGGGACAGGGTCCCTACGAGCAGTACTTC. This chain links TRBV6-5 with TRBJ2-7, with 9 bases aligning to TRBD1. The CDR3 runs to 15 residues. CDR1 MNHEY and CDR2 SVGAGI come from the germline V gene. V dropped 2 bases and J dropped 2; count of bases not matched to a gene: 4.

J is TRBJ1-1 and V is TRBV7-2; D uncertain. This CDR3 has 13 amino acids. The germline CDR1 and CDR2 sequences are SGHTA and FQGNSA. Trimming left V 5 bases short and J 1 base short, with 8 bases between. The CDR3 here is CASSLHPNTEAFF. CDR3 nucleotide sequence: TGTGCCAGCAGCCTACACCCGAACACTGAAGCTTTCTTT.